This TCR beta chain stems from a study of T cell responses to AZD1222 COVID-19 vaccine. Overall study results and limits: With two AZD1222 doses given, Spike-specific TCR breadth and depth both rose. A reported finding is that nearly half of spike-specific TCRs target unmutated variant regions.

The CDR3 spans 14 residues. V shed 3 bases and J 5 bases; nucleotides not matched to a gene: 2. Germline assignment: CDR1 LGHNA and CDR2 YNFKEQ. Worth noting for this clone: Its target is not known.

Clones were read by immunoSEQ multiplex PCR, and TCRdb kept only the in-frame ones, dropping some. The table has around 150,000 clones, approximately 90% seen once. Specimen: peripheral blood, collected 28 days after the second AZD1222 dose. This receptor was obtained from an adult who received the AZD1222 COVID-19 vaccine. V and J are TRBV4-2 and TRBJ1-5, with 9 bases fitting TRBD1. The CDR3 spells CASSQTGGYQPQHF. CDR3 DNA sequence: TGTGCCAGCAGCCAGACAGGGGGTTATCAGCCCCAGCATTTT.